This T cell receptor beta chain was profiled in a study of blood T cell repertoires in COVID-19. Turning to the study itself: From the United States, Italy and Spain came samples of acute and convalescent COVID-19. In each case, the material was cDNA or gDNA derived from T cells, B-cell-depleted T cells, or PBMCs.

CDR3 length equals 13 residues. V was pared by 2 bases and J by 6 bases, with 11 bases between. Per germline, CDR1 MNHEY and CDR2 SVGAGI. Under the authors' procedure: Amplification of reference gene primers was used by the study to estimate nucleated cell counts. Profiled with immunoSEQ multiplex PCR; TCRdb holds only in-frame clones, not every one. D and trimming were read from the DNA, whereas the V and J calls and clone size are those reported in that table. The sample records 39,000 or so clones, more than 80% being singletons. This TCR came from a man aged 55 to 70 in a cohort sampled during active COVID-19. The chain joins TRBV6-5 to TRBJ2-7, with D tentatively TRBD1 (5 bases). Sequences were obtained from peripheral blood. DNA of the CDR3: TGTGCCAGCAGTTACGTTCAGGGCGGCGAGCAGTACTTC. It yields the protein CASSYVQGGEQYF.